Listed below are T cell receptor beta chains from one sample, sequenced in a study of T cell responses to AZD1222 COVID-19 vaccine. Only in-frame clones appear in the TCRdb table, and some are missing; sequencing was by immunoSEQ multiplex PCR. The table shows some 120,000 clones, with 65% to 90% occurring only once. The sample consisted of peripheral blood, taken 28 days after the second AZD1222 dose. Source of these receptors: an adult who received the AZD1222 COVID-19 vaccine. CDR3s leave out the opening cysteine and the closing phenylalanine or tryptophan.

V gene	J gene	CDR3 protein
TRBV19	TRBJ2-1	ATSKGYSYNEQF
TRBV11-2	TRBJ2-3	ASTRISTAWRTDTQY
TRBV9	TRBJ2-5	ASSAQSGVNQETQY
TRBV10-3	TRBJ2-2	AILGQTGELF
TRBV6-5	TRBJ2-7	ASTDPGAKRPEQY
TRBV7-6	TRBJ2-7	ASSTGQGAYEQY
TRBV30	TRBJ2-5	AWSLGLETQY
TRBV28	TRBJ1-6	ASSLTGEYSPLH
TRBV5-6	TRBJ1-5	ASSGGRGQPQH
TRBV19	TRBJ2-3	ASSPRLADTQY
TRBV19	TRBJ2-1	ASSIVPGAAHNEQF
TRBV7-9	TRBJ2-3	ASSLALLSNAQY
TRBV9	TRBJ1-2	ASSVDLGVAYGYT
TRBV4-3	TRBJ2-1	ASSPNYNEQF
TRBV7-6	TRBJ2-7	ASSLSGGAYFKGEQY
TRBV18	TRBJ1-5	ASSPPVRGGGNQPQH
TRBV3-1/TRBV3-2	TRBJ2-5	ASSLPGYQETQY
TRBV7-2	TRBJ1-2	ASSPQSAGGYT
TRBV24-1	TRBJ1-3	ATSDPRRTSGNTIY
TRBV6-5	TRBJ1-1	ASSYHDRAGAEAF
TRBV6-5	TRBJ1-2	ASSWGQGTALYGYT
TRBV5-1	TRBJ1-2	ASSLAGTGEGYT
TRBV10-1	TRBJ2-7	ASSESLRDEQY
TRBV9	TRBJ2-3	ASSFEGGATQY
TRBV6-5	TRBJ1-2	ASRPGQGGFYGYT
TRBV13	TRBJ2-1	ASSLASLRSSYNEQF
TRBV9	TRBJ1-3	ASSVATGQGNTIY
TRBV7-9	TRBJ1-2	ASSISGQVYYGYT
TRBV11-3	TRBJ2-1	ASSLEIPLAGGTNEQF
TRBV4-2	TRBJ1-2	ASSQATGDGYGYT
TRBV19	TRBJ1-4	ASSIRQGTEKLF
TRBV4-1	TRBJ1-2	ASSQGLSPAGYT
TRBV6-5	TRBJ2-7	ASSWQGPYEQY
TRBV18	TRBJ2-5	ASSPPSRVETQY
TRBV6-5	TRBJ1-4	ASSPQVINEKLF
TRBV6-5	TRBJ2-2	ASSYSSTGELF
TRBV25-1	TRBJ1-1	ASSPWTTEAF
TRBV11-2	TRBJ2-1	ASSFGQMNNEQF
TRBV29-1	TRBJ1-1	SMWSMNTEAF
TRBV4-1	TRBJ2-7	ASSQDHEQY
TRBV2	TRBJ1-6	ASRPEEGSSPLH
TRBV21-1	TRBJ1-1	ASRASGARNTEAF
TRBV6-4	TRBJ1-6	ASSDRGSSPLH
TRBV6-2/TRBV6-3	TRBJ1-5	ASSLQGGQPQH
TRBV27	TRBJ1-4	ASSLLTPVATNEKLF
TRBV7-9	TRBJ2-3	ASSLGTDASTDTQY